This entry features one T cell receptor beta chain sequence. Its antigen is undetermined. These data are taken from a study of T cell responses to AZD1222 COVID-19 vaccine. Findings and caveats of the study: Clonal diversity was possibly underestimated, and white British individuals and females predominated among donors. It was only after the peak T cell response that any repertoires were sampled. Dominant CD4 TCR responses targeted spike regions 160-218 and 743-854.

The method was immunoSEQ multiplex PCR; TCRdb's version includes in-frame clones alone and lacks a portion of them. The table has about 35,000 clones, approximately 84% seen once; the top ten hold 9.5% to 12%. There are 13 residues in the CDR3. Germline CDR1 and CDR2: MDHEN and SYDVKM. Trimming pared 6 bases from V and 2 bases from J, leaving 9 bases between. The TCR comes from an adult who received the AZD1222 COVID-19 vaccine. The V gene is TRBV28, the J gene TRBJ2-3, with no clear D. This specimen was peripheral blood, taken 28 days after the second AZD1222 dose. The CDR3 protein is CASSPPNTDTQYF. The CDR3 DNA is TGTGCCAGCAGCCCTCCGAACACAGATACGCAGTATTTT.